This T cell receptor (beta chain) was obtained from a study of shared clonotypes between healthy human individuals. Study context: CD4 naive cells filled three plates per donor, CD4 memory three, CD8 naive two and CD8 memory one.

Study findings and constraints: With a few donors compared, about 5.2% of naive CD4 clonotypes were shared. Depth was large, yet rarefaction showed that sorted-subset sequencing was incomplete. Naive subsets generally had larger estimated richness than memory subsets.

A remark on this clone: Its specificity is not known.

The length of the CDR3 is 15 residues. Trimming at V came to 5 bases and at J to 3 bases, leaving 10 bases not matched to a gene. CDR1 and CDR2 from the germline V gene are SGHTA and FQGNSA. Produced via immunoSEQ multiplex PCR; TCRdb's table is partial and in-frame only. Of some 1,100,000 clones in the sample, 75% to 85% were seen once. This sequence joins TRBV7-2 and TRBJ2-7, with TRBD1 matching over 7 bases. This TCR came from a man younger than 35 in good health. Some clones in this sample may be carry-over from other donors' samples. Sequencing was carried out using memory CD4+ T cells from PBMCs. Subset given: CD45RA-negative fraction. Here the CDR3 reads CASSVQQGRHYEQYF. CDR3 DNA: TGTGCCAGCAGCGTTCAACAGGGGCGTCACTACGAGCAGTACTTC.